This is a list of T cell receptor beta chains from one sample in a study of shared T cell receptors in the human thymus. This table comes from immunoSEQ multiplex PCR, and its TCRdb copy is limited to in-frame clones, with some not included. The table lists 600,000 to 900,000 clones, 80% to 90% of them singletons. This sample was shared with a second study, whose subject was human thymus T cells.

The sequencing input was thymocytes. These receptors were taken from a girl less than two years old with a congenital heart defect. Both conserved end residues are part of each CDR3. A D gene is named only where the DNA matches it firmly. Part of the rows lack a size; the others show once, few, many or a class for expanded clones.

V gene	J gene	CDR3 length	clone size	D gene	CDR3 protein	CDR3 DNA
TRBV28	TRBJ2-7	15	NA	NA	CASSPTETRPYEQYF	TGTGCCAGCAGTCCCACGGAGACCCGACCCTACGAGCAGTACTTC
TRBV7-9	TRBJ1-2	16	NA	TRBD1	CASSLEGTGSYYGYTF	TGTGCCAGCAGCTTAGAAGGGACAGGATCGTACTATGGCTACACCTTC
TRBV10-2	TRBJ1-5	18	NA	TRBD1	CASSDKIQGAGRNQPQHF	TGCGCCAGCAGTGATAAGATCCAGGGGGCCGGGAGGAATCAGCCCCAGCATTTT
TRBV28	TRBJ1-4	16	NA	NA	CASRGPMGWLKEKLFF	TGTGCCAGCAGGGGGCCTATGGGATGGTTGAAGGAAAAACTGTTTTTT
TRBV28	TRBJ1-2	12	NA	NA	CASSLMALGYTF	TGTGCCAGCAGTTTAATGGCTCTGGGCTACACCTTC
TRBV2	TRBJ1-2	14	NA	TRBD1	CASNGNRGFRGYTF	TGTGCCAGCAATGGAAACAGGGGTTTCCGGGGCTACACCTTC
TRBV4-1	TRBJ2-7	17	NA	TRBD2	CASSQDLLAGGPREQYF	TGCGCCAGCAGCCAAGATCTGCTAGCGGGGGGGCCTCGGGAGCAGTACTTC
TRBV7-6	TRBJ2-7	15	NA	NA	CASSFGQLGHYEQYF	TGTGCCAGCAGCTTCGGACAGCTGGGACACTACGAGCAGTACTTC
TRBV19	TRBJ1-1	11	NA	NA	CASSRTDGAFF	TGTGCCAGTAGTAGGACAGACGGGGCTTTCTTT
TRBV5-6	TRBJ2-4	16	NA	TRBD1	CASSLGSGTGKNIQYF	TGTGCCAGCAGCTTGGGATCCGGGACAGGGAAAAACATTCAGTACTTC
TRBV2	TRBJ1-1	16	NA	TRBD1	CASSEGDRGPNTEAFF	TGTGCCAGCAGTGAAGGGGACAGGGGCCCGAACACTGAAGCTTTCTTT
TRBV25-1	TRBJ1-2	15	NA	TRBD1	CASSGNRGANYGYTF	TGTGCCAGCAGTGGGAACAGGGGAGCTAACTATGGCTACACCTTC
TRBV28	TRBJ2-1	16	NA	NA	CASSSPGAGAYNEQFF	TGTGCCAGCAGTTCTCCGGGGGCGGGGGCCTACAATGAGCAGTTCTTC
TRBV6-5	TRBJ1-1	16	NA	NA	CASSYISGPASTEAFF	TGTGCCAGCAGTTACATTAGCGGGCCGGCGAGCACTGAAGCTTTCTTT
TRBV28	TRBJ1-1	18	NA	TRBD1	CASSFLGDRGRLSLEAFF	TGTGCCAGCAGTTTTCTGGGGGACAGGGGGCGACTTTCCCTTGAAGCTTTCTTT
TRBV18	TRBJ1-2	13	NA	NA	CASSPTGGLGYTF	TGTGCCAGCTCACCTACGGGGGGCCTGGGCTACACCTTC
TRBV4-1	TRBJ1-2	15	NA	NA	CASSGRGSVYYGYTF	TGCGCCAGCAGCGGCCGCGGGTCAGTATACTATGGCTACACCTTC
TRBV4-1	TRBJ1-4	19	NA	NA	CASSPTPGKEAAKDEKLFF	TGCGCCAGCAGCCCGACCCCAGGAAAGGAGGCCGCGAAGGATGAAAAACTGTTTTTT
TRBV9	TRBJ1-6	14	NA	TRBD1	CASRPGQGDSPLHF	TGTGCCAGCAGACCCGGACAGGGAGATTCACCCCTCCACTTT
TRBV5-6	TRBJ2-7	15	NA	TRBD1	CASSLPGGHTYEQYF	TGTGCCAGCAGCTTGCCAGGGGGCCATACCTACGAGCAGTACTTC
TRBV27	TRBJ2-1	18	NA	TRBD1	CASSPLRALQGAQFEQFF	TGTGCCAGCAGCCCACTAAGGGCGCTACAGGGGGCGCAGTTTGAGCAGTTCTTC
TRBV10-3	TRBJ1-1	13	NA	NA	CAISESGYTEAFF	TGTGCCATCAGTGAGTCTGGCTACACTGAAGCTTTCTTT
TRBV28	TRBJ2-1	15	NA	TRBD2	CASVSGGGSYNEQFF	TGTGCCAGCGTATCTGGGGGGGGTTCCTACAATGAGCAGTTCTTC
TRBV5-1	TRBJ2-5	18	NA	TRBD2	CASSLRASGGALQETQYF	TGCGCCAGCAGCTTGCGGGCTAGCGGGGGCGCCTTGCAAGAGACCCAGTACTTC
TRBV5-6	TRBJ1-1	18	NA	TRBD1	CASRSTRKPRQGIRGAFF	TGTGCCAGCAGATCTACCAGAAAACCTAGACAGGGTATCAGAGGAGCTTTCTTT
TRBV7-2	TRBJ2-1	12	NA	NA	CASSRTRGKQFF	TGTGCCAGCAGCCGTACGCGAGGAAAGCAGTTCTTC
TRBV11-2	TRBJ2-3	17	NA	NA	CASSLDPLRGPTDTQYF	TGTGCCAGCAGCTTAGATCCTTTGCGGGGGCCTACAGATACGCAGTATTTT
TRBV5-1	TRBJ1-1	14	once	NA	CASSFNEPITEAFF	TGCGCCAGCAGCTTCAATGAGCCCATCACTGAAGCTTTCTTT
TRBV7-9	TRBJ1-6	12	once	NA	CASSPHNSPLHF	TGTGCCAGCAGCCCACACAATTCACCCCTCCACTTT
TRBV12-5	TRBJ2-3	18	NA	TRBD2	CASGNIGTSGGTTDTQYF	TGTGCTAGTGGAAACATCGGGACTAGCGGGGGAACAACAGATACGCAGTATTTT
TRBV14	TRBJ2-7	19	NA	TRBD1	CASSRLPGQDPLGAYEQYF	TGTGCCAGCAGCCGCCTACCGGGACAGGACCCCCTTGGCGCCTACGAGCAGTACTTC
TRBV7-4	TRBJ1-2	18	NA	NA	CASSLGGVGTGIYYGYTF	TGTGCCAGCAGCTTAGGGGGGGTAGGGACGGGGATTTACTATGGCTACACCTTC
TRBV5-4	TRBJ1-2	18	NA	NA	CASSFRNRALDPIYGYTF	TGTGCCAGCAGCTTCAGAAACAGAGCCCTCGATCCGATCTATGGCTACACCTTC
TRBV7-8	TRBJ1-1	16	NA	NA	CASSLGQGRRNTEAFF	TGTGCCAGCAGCTTAGGTCAGGGTCGGAGGAACACTGAAGCTTTCTTT
TRBV27	TRBJ1-1	15	NA	NA	CASSPFPRGGTEAFF	TGTGCCAGCAGTCCATTCCCGAGGGGGGGGACTGAAGCTTTCTTT
TRBV27	TRBJ2-1	14	NA	NA	CASSPTAEGGEQFF	TGTGCCAGCAGTCCCACCGCCGAAGGGGGTGAGCAGTTCTTC
TRBV7-9	TRBJ2-7	12	NA	NA	CASSLSGYEQYF	TGTGCCAGCAGCTTATCGGGTTACGAGCAGTACTTC
TRBV4-2	TRBJ2-5	16	NA	TRBD1	CASSRGDRGLQETQYF	TGTGCCAGCAGCCGGGGGGACAGGGGGTTACAAGAGACCCAGTACTTC
TRBV2	TRBJ1-3	17	NA	NA	CASSEEEVGPARNTIYF	TGTGCCAGCAGTGAAGAAGAGGTCGGTCCCGCGCGGAACACCATATATTTT
TRBV19	TRBJ1-1	15	NA	TRBD1	CASSRPGQMNTEAFF	TGTGCCAGTAGTAGACCGGGACAGATGAACACTGAAGCTTTCTTT
TRBV28	TRBJ2-7	12	NA	TRBD1	CASRGQGYEQYF	TGTGCCAGCAGAGGACAGGGCTACGAGCAGTACTTC
TRBV14	TRBJ2-7	17	NA	TRBD2	CASSQDSGGPLGYEQYF	TGTGCCAGCAGCCAAGATAGCGGGGGCCCTCTCGGATACGAGCAGTACTTC
TRBV6-1	TRBJ1-5	15	NA	NA	CASTPSGDSNQPQHF	TGTGCCAGCACACCTTCCGGGGATAGCAATCAGCCCCAGCATTTT
TRBV28	TRBJ1-2	14	NA	NA	CASSPRGLPPGYTF	TGTGCCAGCAGTCCCCGGGGACTACCGCCTGGCTACACCTTC
TRBV9	TRBJ2-6	19	NA	TRBD1	CASSAPWTGGGGGANVLTF	TGTGCCAGCAGCGCACCCTGGACAGGGGGCGGAGGTGGGGCCAACGTCCTGACTTTC
TRBV9	TRBJ1-6	14	NA	NA	CASSQPGHDSPLHF	TGTGCCAGCAGCCAACCGGGACATGATTCACCCCTCCACTTT
TRBV5-6	TRBJ1-1	12	few	NA	CASSEDSGEAFF	TGTGCCAGCAGCGAGGACAGCGGCGAAGCTTTCTTT
TRBV30	TRBJ1-5	15	NA	TRBD1	CALAQGGNSNQPQHF	TGTGCCTTGGCTCAGGGGGGAAATAGCAATCAGCCCCAGCATTTT
TRBV7-9	TRBJ2-1	15	NA	NA	CASSLRLDDRDEQFF	TGTGCCAGCAGCTTGAGACTTGACGACCGCGATGAGCAGTTCTTC
TRBV6-4	TRBJ1-2	16	NA	NA	CASSEALTTGSSGYTF	TGTGCCAGCAGTGAGGCACTGACGACAGGCTCCTCTGGCTACACCTTC
TRBV5-1	TRBJ1-4	13	once	NA	CASRNRVKEKLFF	TGCGCCAGCAGAAACAGGGTAAAGGAAAAACTGTTTTTT
TRBV7-2	TRBJ1-1	17	NA	TRBD1	CASSLAFDRGSDTEAFF	TGTGCCAGCAGCTTAGCCTTCGACAGGGGCTCAGACACTGAAGCTTTCTTT
TRBV28	TRBJ2-7	14	NA	NA	CASSLWDNHHEQYF	TGTGCCAGCAGTTTGTGGGACAATCACCACGAGCAGTACTTC
TRBV4-3	TRBJ1-4	15	once	NA	CASSLILRHNEKLFF	TGCGCCAGCAGCCTGATATTGAGACATAATGAAAAACTGTTTTTT
TRBV11-2	TRBJ1-2	14	NA	NA	CASSSQDPGNGYTF	TGTGCCAGCAGCTCACAGGACCCGGGTAATGGCTACACCTTC
TRBV6-6	TRBJ1-6	16	NA	NA	CASKSGREPYNSPLHF	TGTGCCAGTAAGTCCGGGAGAGAGCCCTATAATTCACCCCTCCACTTT